Each of the 17 T cell receptor beta chains below was sequenced from the same sample in a study of shared clonotypes between healthy human individuals. TCRdb's copy holds only in-frame clones and misses some; the assay was immunoSEQ multiplex PCR. The table has about 680,000 clones, 74% seen once. Input material: memory CD4+ T cells sorted from blood. Noted subset: CD45RA-negative fraction. The receptors were sampled from a woman in her 30s in good health.

The CDR3 bases are TGCGCCAGCAGCCCATCAGAAGCGGGAGGCCGGGTAGATACGCAGTATTTT. This codes for CASSPSEAGGRVDTQYF. The J gene is TRBJ2-3, the V gene TRBV5-1, with 9 bases matching TRBD2. The CDR3 covers 17 residues. The V gene's germline CDR1 is SGHRS and CDR2 YFSETQ. The ends lost 4 bases at V and 5 bases at J; junction bases unmatched: 14.

The chain recombines TRBV27 with TRBJ2-7; no definite D call. Trimming pared 7 bases from V and 3 bases from J, leaving 19 bases between. Looked up from germline, CDR1 is MNHEY and CDR2 is SMNVEV (reference sequence). CDR3 length: 15 amino acids. CDR3 residues: CASTPSSGSLYEQYF. The DNA for the CDR3 is TGTGCCAGCACCCCTTCCTCCGGCAGCCTCTACGAGCAGTACTTC.

Notes on this clone: Other DNA variants within this sample encode the same CDR3. The chain joins TRBV28 to TRBJ2-7; 8 bases are shared with TRBD1. Germline lookup yields CDR1 MDHEN and CDR2 SYDVKM. With 4 bases clipped from V and 3 bases from J, the junction kept 8 bases outside the gene matches. The CDR3 runs to 15 residues. The CDR3 sequence is CASSSSGTGSYEQYF. The CDR3 nucleotides read TGTGCCAGCAGTTCCTCCGGGACAGGAAGCTACGAGCAGTACTTC.

This clone showed up just a few times. This chain links TRBV5-1 with TRBJ2-7, with 8 bases aligning to TRBD1. J lost 3 bases, V lost 2 bases, and 7 bases had no gene match. This CDR3 has 15 amino acids. Germline loops: CDR1 SGHRS, CDR2 YFSETQ. The CDR3 DNA follows: TGCGCCAGCAGCTTACGGACAGGGACGGACTACGAGCAGTACTTC. Translated: CASSLRTGTDYEQYF.

The J gene is TRBJ2-2, the V gene TRBV5-1; D is tentatively TRBD1 or TRBD2 (5 bases each). The CDR3 sequence is 16 residues long. Trimming took off 7 bases at V and 1 base at J, with 17 bases between the two ends. CDR1 and CDR2 from the germline V gene are SGHRS and YFSETQ. The DNA of the CDR3 is TGCGCCAGCCGGCCGGGGCTGGGCGGGAACACCGGGGAGCTGTTTTTT. This encodes CASRPGLGGNTGELFF.

J is TRBJ2-1 and V is TRBV5-8; tentative D call: TRBD2 (7 bases). The CDR3 runs 16 residues. CDR1 and CDR2 (germline): SGHTS, YDEGEE. V lost 5 bases to trimming and J lost 0 bases, with 15 bases between them. Here the CDR3 DNA reads TGTGCCAGCAGGGGAAGGGGGGGTCCCTCCTACAATGAGCAGTTCTTC. This codes for CASRGRGGPSYNEQFF.

V and J are TRBV5-4 and TRBJ2-7; 12 nucleotides line up with TRBD2. Trimming removed 4 bases from V and 1 base from J; junction bases left unmatched: 9. The CDR3 is made up of 17 amino acids. Germline assignment: CDR1 SGHNT and CDR2 YYREEE (reference sequence). The CDR3 sequence is CASSQGLAGPTSYEQYF. DNA of the CDR3: TGTGCCAGCAGCCAAGGACTAGCGGGGCCAACTTCCTACGAGCAGTACTTC.

Worth noting for this clone: The same CDR3 is also encoded by other DNA sequences in this sample. The chain has TRBV18 and TRBJ2-2, with 9 bases lining up with TRBD1. The germline CDR1 and CDR2 sequences are KGHSH and LQKENI. With 3 bases clipped from V and 2 bases from J, the junction kept 4 bases outside the gene matches. The CDR3 is 16 amino acids. The DNA of the CDR3 is TGTGCCAGCTCACCCCGACAGGGGGTAAACACCGGGGAGCTGTTTTTT. It specifies CASSPRQGVNTGELFF.

This clone is a singleton in its sample. The identical CDR3 is also encoded by other nucleotide sequences in the sample. This chain joins TRBV11-3 and TRBJ2-7; no reliable D call. CDR3 size: 15 residues. Germline CDR1 reads SGHNT; CDR2 reads YENEEA. V gave up 0 bases and J gave up 1 base, with 10 bases separating them. The CDR3 DNA sequence: TGTGCCAGCAGCTTAGATAGTGGGCTGTCCTACGAGCAGTACTTC. Amino acids: CASSLDSGLSYEQYF.

The rearrangement uses TRBV27 and TRBJ2-1; D gene unclear. Germline V gives CDR1 MNHEY, CDR2 SMNVEV (reference sequence). The CDR3 is 13 residues long. V was trimmed by 3 bases and J by 4 bases, leaving 7 bases between them. The CDR3 DNA reads as TGTGCCAGCAGTTTCCAACGGTACAATGAGCAGTTCTTC. It yields the protein CASSFQRYNEQFF.

The V and J genes are TRBV27 and TRBJ1-2; 9 bases match TRBD1. Germline V gives CDR1 MNHEY, CDR2 SMNVEV (reference sequence). Trimming removed 5 bases from V and 1 base from J; junction bases left unmatched: 11. The CDR3 contains 17 residues. CDR3: CASSPDPRDRDNYGYTF. The CDR3, as DNA: TGTGCCAGCAGTCCCGACCCCCGGGACAGGGATAACTATGGCTACACCTTC.

CDR3 protein: CASRRVLSGANVLTF. The CDR3 coding sequence is TGTGCCAGCAGAAGGGTCCTCTCTGGGGCCAACGTCCTGACTTTC. The rearrangement links TRBV2 to TRBJ2-6; D uncertain. Germline assignment: CDR1 SNHLY and CDR2 FYNNEI. This CDR3 contains 15 residues. The germline V and J ends were trimmed by 6 bases and 0 bases, with 9 bases remaining between them.

The chain joins TRBV7-3 to TRBJ2-7; 9 nucleotides agree with TRBD1. The V gene's germline CDR1 is SGHTA and CDR2 FQGTGA. The ends lost 0 bases at V and 3 bases at J; junction bases unmatched: 3. There are 15 residues in the CDR3. The CDR3 spells CASSLTGTGSYEQYF. The CDR3 DNA follows: TGTGCCAGCAGCTTAACCGGGACAGGGAGCTACGAGCAGTACTTC.

On this clone: At one end, the junction sequence differs from germline, possibly due to a read error. The J gene is TRBJ2-1, the V gene TRBV27, with 7 bases that match TRBD1. The CDR3 sequence is 16 residues long. The germline V gene encodes CDR1 MNHEY and CDR2 SMNVEV (reference sequence). The CDR3 here is CASSLFSTGVRNEQFF. The DNA for the CDR3 is TGTGCCAGCAGCTTATTCTCTACAGGGGTAAGGAATGAGCAGTTCTTC.

The chain joins TRBV27 to TRBJ2-5; no clear D gene. There are 13 residues in the CDR3. The V and J ends lost 5 bases and 1 base respectively, with 8 bases between them. CDR1 is MNHEY and CDR2 is SMNVEV in the germline V gene (reference sequence). CDR3 DNA sequence: TGTGCCAGCAGTCCGAACTTCCAAGAGACCCAGTACTTC. Its protein product is CASSPNFQETQYF.

The chain links TRBV2 to TRBJ2-7; maybe TRBD1 (7 bases). The CDR3 is 15 residues long. Germline V gene sequence: CDR1 SNHLY, CDR2 FYNNEI. Trimming took off 7 bases at V and 0 bases at J, with 16 bases between the two ends. CDR3: CASKEGTALSYEQYF. Written as DNA, the CDR3 is TGTGCCAGCAAGGAGGGGACAGCTCTCTCCTACGAGCAGTACTTC.

The genes are TRBV27 and TRBJ2-1, with 8 bases aligning to TRBD2. CDR1 MNHEY and CDR2 SMNVEV come from the germline V gene (reference sequence). Losses at the gene ends were 3 bases for V and 7 bases for J; bases not matched to a gene: 5. The CDR3 extends over 14 amino acids. CDR3 in DNA: TGTGCCAGCAGTTTCGGGAGGGCCCATAATGAGCAGTTCTTC. Translation: CASSFGRAHNEQFF.